This is a list of T cell receptor beta chains from one sample in a study of blood T cell repertoires in COVID-19. Generated by immunoSEQ multiplex PCR, the TCRdb table keeps only in-frame clones and is missing some. The sample includes under 250,000 clones, 70% to 90% of them seen just once. Source material: PBMCs or T cells enriched from blood (not recorded which). The receptors were sampled from a man aged 35-49 years who had recovered from COVID-19. CDR3s include the opening cysteine and the closing phenylalanine or tryptophan. Fields, in order: J gene, V gene, D gene, CDR3 DNA, CDR3 protein. A D gene is named only where the DNA matches it firmly.

J: TRBJ1-3
V: TRBV30
D: TRBD1
DNA: TGTGCCTGGAACCCCTTGCCGGGACAGAGCATCTCTGGAAACACCATATATTTT
CDR3: CAWNPLPGQSISGNTIYF

J: TRBJ1-1
V: TRBV7-6
D: TRBD1
DNA: TGTGCCAGCAACCTGCTGGACAGGGGAGGGAATACTGAAGCTTTCTTT
CDR3: CASNLLDRGGNTEAFF

J: TRBJ1-2
V: TRBV30
D: .
DNA: TGTGCCTGGAGTGTACCCAGCGATCACCTTAGTCGCGGCTATGGCTACACCTTC
CDR3: CAWSVPSDHLSRGYGYTF

J: TRBJ1-5
V: TRBV2
D: .
DNA: TGTGCCTGCCGTCGGGGCAATCAGCCCCAGCATTTT
CDR3: CACRRGNQPQHF

J: TRBJ2-5
V: TRBV6-2/TRBV6-3
D: .
DNA: TGTGCCAGCAGCCGTAGTGCAGCGGAGACCCAGTACTTC
CDR3: CASSRSAAETQYF

J: TRBJ1-4
V: TRBV5-4
D: .
DNA: TGTGCCAGCAGCCTGACACGCGTAGCGGAAAAACTGTTTTTT
CDR3: CASSLTRVAEKLFF

J: TRBJ2-3
V: TRBV30
D: .
DNA: TGTGCCTGGAGTGCCTCGGCGGTGGGTACAGATACGCAGTATTTT
CDR3: CAWSASAVGTDTQYF

J: TRBJ2-3
V: TRBV6-5
D: .
DNA: TGTGCCAGCAGTTACTACGACAGTAGCACAGATACGCAGTATTTT
CDR3: CASSYYDSSTDTQYF

J: TRBJ2-1
V: TRBV5-1
D: .
DNA: TGCGCCAGCAGCTATTCAGAGGGATCCAATGAGCAGTTCTTC
CDR3: CASSYSEGSNEQFF

J: TRBJ1-4
V: TRBV3-1/TRBV3-2
D: TRBD1
DNA: TGTGCCAGCAGCCAAGATTTTGGCGGGACAGGGACCCTAGAAAAACTGTTTTTT
CDR3: CASSQDFGGTGTLEKLFF

J: TRBJ1-2
V: TRBV10-1
D: .
DNA: TGCGCCAGCAGTGAGTGGGGGGGACGTTATAACTATGGCTACACCTTC
CDR3: CASSEWGGRYNYGYTF

J: TRBJ2-6
V: TRBV19
D: TRBD2
DNA: TGTGCCAGTAGTCCCGGACTAGCGCGCGGGGCCAACGTCCTGACTTTC
CDR3: CASSPGLARGANVLTF

J: TRBJ1-6
V: TRBV19
D: .
DNA: TGTGCCAGTAGTATAGATCGCGGTTCGGGTAATTCACCCCTCCACTTT
CDR3: CASSIDRGSGNSPLHF

J: TRBJ2-5
V: TRBV19
D: .
DNA: TGTGCCAGTAGTATAACCGGGGGAGGTGAGACCCAGTACTTC
CDR3: CASSITGGGETQYF

J: TRBJ1-1
V: TRBV5-1
D: .
DNA: TGCGCCAGCAGCTTGCCACTCGTTAACACTGAAGCTTTCTTT
CDR3: CASSLPLVNTEAFF

J: TRBJ2-5
V: TRBV27
D: .
DNA: TGTGCCAGCAAAACCCGCCAGAGGGGGCAAGAGACCCAGTACTTC
CDR3: CASKTRQRGQETQYF

J: TRBJ1-1
V: TRBV10-3
D: .
DNA: TGTGCCATCAGGGACGACAGCCCGAACACTGAAGCTTTCTTT
CDR3: CAIRDDSPNTEAFF

J: TRBJ1-1
V: TRBV14
D: .
DNA: TGTGCCAGCAGCCATAACAGGGTGTTCACTGAAGCTTTCTTT
CDR3: CASSHNRVFTEAFF

J: TRBJ1-5
V: TRBV12-3/TRBV12-4
D: .
DNA: TGTGCCAGCAGCCCGGACAGATATCAGCCCCAGCATTTT
CDR3: CASSPDRYQPQHF

J: TRBJ1-1
V: TRBV7-6
D: TRBD1
DNA: TGTGCCAGCAGCTTAGTAGGGCAGGGGGGCACTGAAGCTTTCTTT
CDR3: CASSLVGQGGTEAFF

J: TRBJ2-2
V: TRBV5-1
D: .
DNA: TGCGCCAGCAGCTTGTGGCAGAACACCGGGGAGCTGTTTTTT
CDR3: CASSLWQNTGELFF

J: TRBJ2-1
V: TRBV5-6
D: TRBD2
DNA: TGTGCCAGCAGCCTCGGAAGCGGGAGGATCTATGAGCAGTTCTTC
CDR3: CASSLGSGRIYEQFF